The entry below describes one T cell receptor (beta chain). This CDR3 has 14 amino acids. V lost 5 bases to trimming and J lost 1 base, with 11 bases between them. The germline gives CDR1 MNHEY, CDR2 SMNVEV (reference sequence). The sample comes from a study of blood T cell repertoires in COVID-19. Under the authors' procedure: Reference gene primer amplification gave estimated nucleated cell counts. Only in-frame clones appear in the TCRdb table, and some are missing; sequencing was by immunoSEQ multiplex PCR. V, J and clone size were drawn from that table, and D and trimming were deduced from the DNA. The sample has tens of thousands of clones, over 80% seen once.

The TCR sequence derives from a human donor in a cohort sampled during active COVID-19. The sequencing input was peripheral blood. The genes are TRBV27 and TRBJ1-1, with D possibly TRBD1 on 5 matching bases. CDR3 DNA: TGTGCCAGCAGTACGGGGGTATGGAACACTGAAGCTTTCTTT. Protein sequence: CASSTGVWNTEAFF.